The 5 T cell receptor beta chains below all came from one sample that was sequenced in a study of blood T cell repertoires in COVID-19. Data came from immunoSEQ multiplex PCR; TCRdb stores just in-frame clones and leaves some out. The table includes some 50,000 clones, about 86% detected once. Sequencing was carried out using PBMCs or T cells enriched from blood (not recorded which). These receptors were collected from a woman aged 45 to 65 who had recovered from COVID-19.

This chain links TRBV6-5 with TRBJ2-7; perhaps TRBD1 as D (5 bases). Trimming took 3 bases from V and 1 from J, leaving 16 bases between them. The germline CDR1 and CDR2 sequences are MNHEY and SVGAGI. This CDR3 is built from 16 residues. CDR3 nucleotide sequence: TGTGCCAGCAGTTATCAATCAGGGCTGGGGTCCTACGAGCAGTACTTC. Its protein product is CASSYQSGLGSYEQYF.

This chain joins TRBV7-2 and TRBJ1-6; D perhaps matches TRBD1 (6 bases). CDR1 SGHTA and CDR2 FQGNSA come from the germline V gene. CDR3 size: 17 residues. V lost 4 bases and J 3 bases, leaving 16 bases between the germline ends. The chain's CDR3 is CASSWGYRDNYNSPLHF. The CDR3 DNA is TGTGCCAGCAGCTGGGGATACCGGGACAACTATAATTCACCCCTCCACTTT.

The V call is TRBV27, the J call TRBJ1-1; 7 bases are a match to TRBD1. This CDR3 region has 15 residues. Germline CDR1 is MNHEY and CDR2 is SMNVEV (reference sequence). Trimming removed 3 bases from V and 4 bases from J; junction bases left unmatched: 8. CDR3 residues: CASSFGRDRVTEAFF. CDR3 nucleotide sequence: TGTGCCAGCAGTTTCGGTCGTGACAGGGTCACTGAAGCTTTCTTT.

CDR3 sequence (DNA): TGCAGCGGATCGACAGGGGCTGGAAACACCATATATTTT. It specifies CSGSTGAGNTIYF. This chain connects TRBV29-1 to TRBJ1-3, with 8 bases lining up with TRBD1. Trimming cost V 7 bases and J 2 bases; bases outside gene matches: 4. CDR1 is SQVTM and CDR2 is ANQGSEA in the germline V gene. The CDR3 sequence is 13 residues long.

J is TRBJ1-5 and V is TRBV9; a weak D match, TRBD1 (6 bases). The V and J ends lost 1 base and 2 bases respectively, with 7 bases between them. Germline V gives CDR1 SGDLS, CDR2 YYNGEE. The CDR3 has 14 residues. CDR3 protein: CASSVSGGNQPQHF. The CDR3 DNA is TGTGCCAGCAGCGTATCAGGGGGCAATCAGCCCCAGCATTTT.